The clone carrying this T cell receptor beta chain occurred a few times. The antigen is not known. The CDR3 extends over 14 amino acids. CDR1 SGHDN and CDR2 FVKESK come from the germline V gene. V lost 10 bases and J 3 bases, leaving 16 bases between the germline ends. The entry originates in a study of cytomegalovirus exposure and HLA in healthy donors. For the study at large: Roughly 85 million unique TCRs from HLA-typed donors made up an early data release. General study results and limits: Among CMV-associated TCR beta chains, most appeared HLA-restricted in a later analysis. Generally TCR sequences proved uncommon, though certain public TCRs appeared in numerous donors. Sequencing depth roughly uniform across donors was assumed in presence/absence analyses.

PCR employed 60 Vbeta and 13 Jbeta primers. Measured with immunoSEQ multiplex PCR; TCRdb has only the in-frame clones, and not every one. The sample lists roughly 120,000 clones, 80% occurring once. This rearrangement joins TRBV14 to TRBJ1-3; maybe TRBD1 (6 bases). The sequence was collected from a male donor in good health and CMV-seronegative. The specimen was PBMCs. CDR3 bases: TGTGCCACCCAGGGGCCGGATCTTGGAAACACCATATATTTT. It codes for CATQGPDLGNTIYF.